The next 32 T cell receptor beta chains were all read from a single sample in a study of blood T cell repertoires in COVID-19. Method: immunoSEQ multiplex PCR; TCRdb's copy keeps in-frame clones and lacks some. This sample yields 400,000 or so clones, of which around 86% are seen a single time; 3% belongs to the top ten. The sample was peripheral blood. All receptors derive from a human donor in a cohort sampled during active COVID-19.

V and J are TRBV19 and TRBJ2-2; tentatively, D is TRBD2 (5 bases). Germline assignment: CDR1 LNHDA and CDR2 SQIVND (reference sequence). The CDR3 is 16 residues long. V was pared by 4 bases and J by 6 bases, with 18 bases between. The CDR3 DNA reads TGTGCCAGTAGTACCGCCCCCTGGCGCGGGCCCGGGGAGCTGTTTTTT. Its protein is CASSTAPWRGPGELFF.

CDR3 region: CASNPGIGRMLFF. For the CDR3, the DNA is TGTGCCAGCAATCCGGGAATCGGGCGGATGTTGTTTTTT. The gene calls are TRBV12-3 or TRBV12-4 and TRBJ2-2; D might be TRBD2 (5 bases). Trimming took 7 bases from V and 15 from J, leaving 21 bases between them. The CDR3 has 13 amino acids.

This clone was counted once. The chain couples TRBV23-1 to TRBJ1-3; 7 nucleotides match TRBD1. TRBV23-1 is marked as an open reading frame, function uncertain. With V trimmed by 2 bases and J by 2 bases, 0 bases remained unmatched. The CDR3 runs 14 residues. CDR3 in amino acids: CASSQQGAGNTIYF. The CDR3 region has the DNA TGCGCCAGCAGTCAACAGGGGGCTGGAAACACCATATATTTT.

The rearrangement joins TRBV5-1 to TRBJ2-7; 8 bases match TRBD2. The CDR3 is 19 amino acids. CDR1 is SGHRS, CDR2 YFSETQ, per germline. Trimming removed 0 bases from V and 1 base from J; junction bases left unmatched: 15. The CDR3 DNA reads TGCGCCAGCAGCTTGGGAGGTGGGGCAGGACTAGCCGGTTCCTACGAGCAGTACTTC. Its protein is CASSLGGGAGLAGSYEQYF.

In this sample, this clone turned up a few times. The rearrangement uses TRBV19 and TRBJ1-4, with a possible D match to TRBD1 (5 bases). Germline V gene lookup returns CDR1 LNHDA and CDR2 SQIVND (reference sequence). The CDR3 is 14 residues long. V shed 10 bases and J shed 8 bases, with 20 bases lying between them. This CDR3 is CATTRRGPKEKLFF. CDR3 DNA sequence: TGTGCCACAACCCGGAGGGGACCAAAGGAAAAACTGTTTTTT.

The rearrangement joins TRBV15 to TRBJ2-3, with unresolved D. Germline V gene lookup returns CDR1 LNHNV and CDR2 YYDKDF (reference sequence). Trimming removed 4 bases at V and 4 bases at J, with 6 bases between. The CDR3 consists of 12 residues. The CDR3 sequence is CATSTYSDTQYF. For the CDR3, the DNA is TGTGCCACCAGCACGTACTCAGATACGCAGTATTTT.

The genes are TRBV5-1 and TRBJ2-6; D unresolved. Per the germline V gene, CDR1 is SGHRS and CDR2 is YFSETQ. The CDR3 has 16 amino acids. The V gene lost 0 bases and the J gene lost 0 bases, with 7 bases spanning the gap. The CDR3 reads CASSLGLSSGANVLTF. The CDR3 DNA reads TGCGCCAGCAGCTTGGGCCTAAGCTCTGGGGCCAACGTCCTGACTTTC. The entire variable domain, with the rest obtained from reference TRBV5-1 and TRBJ2-6, is as follows: KAGVTQTPRYLIKTRGQQVTLSCSPISGHRSVSWYQQTPGQGLQFLFEYFSETQRNKGNFPGRFSGRQFSNSRSEMNVSTLELGDSALYLCASSLGLSSGANVLTFGAGSRLTVL.

The rearrangement links TRBV7-6 to TRBJ2-5, with 15 bases fitting TRBD2. This CDR3 spans 19 amino acids. Germline lookup yields CDR1 SGHVS and CDR2 FNYEAQ. V shed 5 bases, J shed 0 bases, and the junction held 10 bases outside the gene matches. DNA of the CDR3: TGTGCCAGCAGCACCACGGGACTAGCGGGGGGCAGGTACCAAGAGACCCAGTACTTC. It specifies CASSTTGLAGGRYQETQYF.

The chain has TRBV18 and TRBJ2-5; 8 nucleotides agree with TRBD1. Trimming at V came to 4 bases and at J to 2 bases, leaving 3 bases not matched to a gene. The CDR3 extends over 14 amino acids. Germline values: CDR1 KGHSH, CDR2 LQKENI. The CDR3: CASSRTGWQETQYF. Here the CDR3 DNA reads TGTGCCAGCTCACGGACAGGGTGGCAAGAGACCCAGTACTTC. The whole variable domain, filled in from reference TRBV18 and TRBJ2-5, reads NAGVMQNPRHLVRRRGQEARLRCSPMKGHSHVYWYRQLPEEGLKFMVYLQKENIIDESGMPKERFSAEFPKEGPSILRIQQVVRGDSAAYFCASSRTGWQETQYFGPGTRLLVL.

The chain joins TRBV28 to TRBJ1-2, with 11 bases lining up with TRBD1. The CDR3 contains 15 residues. The germline V gene has CDR1 MDHEN and CDR2 SYDVKM. V lost 2 bases to trimming and J lost 4 bases; unmatched junction nucleotides: 3. The CDR3 DNA reads TGTGCCAGCAGTTTACAGGACAGGGGGCTCTATGGCTACACCTTC. It specifies CASSLQDRGLYGYTF.

The chain uses TRBV5-1 and TRBJ1-2; D is undetermined. The germline V and J ends were trimmed by 0 bases and 4 bases, with 10 bases remaining between them. Germline V gene data show CDR1 as SGHRS and CDR2 as YFSETQ. CDR3 size: 14 residues. CDR3 nucleotides: TGCGCCAGCAGCTTGGATCCAGGCCTCTATGGCTACACCTTC. This encodes CASSLDPGLYGYTF.

This clone is a singleton in its sample. The gene calls are TRBV11-2 and TRBJ1-1, with 11 bases aligning to TRBD1. The V and J ends lost 5 bases and 1 base, in that order; junction bases with no gene match: 9. Per the germline V gene, CDR1 is SGHAT and CDR2 is FQNNGV. This CDR3 is built from 17 residues. CDR3 bases: TGTGCCAGCAGCCGGGGCGGGACAGGGGGGCCGAACACTGAAGCTTTCTTT. This codes for CASSRGGTGGPNTEAFF.

The chain has TRBV27 and TRBJ1-1, with 9 bases that match TRBD1. Germline values: CDR1 MNHEY, CDR2 SMNVEV (reference sequence). This CDR3 region has 16 residues. The J segment lost 4 bases and the V segment lost 5 bases, leaving 11 bases of the junction unmatched. CDR3 protein: CASSQYKQGATTEAFF. Written as DNA, the CDR3 is TGTGCCAGCAGTCAATACAAACAGGGGGCAACCACTGAAGCTTTCTTT.

The J gene is TRBJ1-2, the V gene TRBV3-1 (or the pseudogene TRBV3-2); 8 positions match TRBD1. The CDR3 extends over 14 amino acids. CDR1 is LGHDT and CDR2 is YNNKEL in the germline V gene (reference sequence). The J segment lost 5 bases and the V segment lost 4 bases, leaving 6 bases of the junction unmatched. Here the CDR3 DNA reads TGTGCCAGCAGCCCGCCGACAGGGGCATATGGCTACACCTTC. It encodes CASSPPTGAYGYTF.

The CDR3 nucleotides are TGTGCCAGCAGTTACAACAGCCGGCGCGAGCAGTACTTC. Amino acid sequence: CASSYNSRREQYF. The chain joins TRBV6-6 to TRBJ2-7, with D uncertain. This CDR3 has 13 residues. Germline CDR1 MNHNY, CDR2 SVGAGI (reference sequence). V gave up 2 bases and J gave up 6 bases, with 11 bases separating them.

The J gene is TRBJ2-7, the V gene TRBV10-3; 7 nucleotides line up with TRBD1. CDR1 is ENHRY and CDR2 is SYGVKD in the germline V gene. The CDR3 contains 13 residues. J gave up 5 bases and V 6 bases, and 7 bases lay outside the gene matches. CDR3: CAIRRQGDNEQYF. The CDR3 DNA is TGTGCCATCAGACGACAGGGCGACAACGAGCAGTACTTC.

A single count supports this clone. The V gene is TRBV20-1, the J gene TRBJ2-5, with D maybe TRBD1 (5 bases). This CDR3 contains 11 residues. Germline V CDR1 and CDR2: DFQATT, SNEGSKA (reference sequence). V gave up 5 bases and J gave up 1 base, with 5 bases separating them. The CDR3 loop reads CSAGAQETQYF. In nucleotides, the CDR3 is TGCAGTGCTGGGGCCCAAGAGACCCAGTACTTC.

V usage is TRBV5-4 and J usage is TRBJ2-3, with TRBD2 identical over 9 bases. The CDR3 is made up of 15 amino acids. V trimming: 0 bases; J trimming: 6 bases; junction bases outside the gene matches: 5. The germline V gene has CDR1 SGHNT and CDR2 YYREEE (reference sequence). CDR3 DNA sequence: TGTGCCAGCAGCTTGGATAGCGGGGGTTCGGATACGCAGTATTTT. Translation gives CASSLDSGGSDTQYF.

The gene calls are TRBV19 and TRBJ2-2; 10 bases are a match to TRBD2. The CDR3 is made up of 15 amino acids. The junction had 6 bases not matched to a gene; V was cut back by 6 bases and J by 5 bases. Germline V CDR1 and CDR2: LNHDA, SQIVND (reference sequence). The CDR3 DNA follows: TGTGCCAGTAGCTTTAAGCGGGAGGGGACCGGGGAGCTGTTTTTT. Protein sequence: CASSFKREGTGELFF. Full variable domain (remainder filled in from reference TRBV19 and TRBJ2-2): DGGITQSPKYLFRKEGQNVTLSCEQNLNHDAMYWYRQDPGQGLRLIYYSQIVNDFQKGDIAEGYSVSREKKESFPLTVTSAQKNPTAFYLCASSFKREGTGELFFGEGSRLTVL.

This chain connects TRBV6-5 to TRBJ1-1, with D unresolved. V gave up 6 bases and J gave up 0 bases, with 11 bases separating them. This CDR3 spans 14 amino acids. Germline V gene lookup returns CDR1 MNHEY and CDR2 SVGAGI. The CDR3 region has the DNA TGTGCCAGCAGATGGGAGAACCTGAACACTGAAGCTTTCTTT. It encodes CASRWENLNTEAFF.

The chain links TRBV7-2 to TRBJ1-4, with D tentatively TRBD1 (5 bases). CDR3 length: 15 residues. Trimming left V 5 bases short and J 5 bases short, with 15 bases between. Germline V gene data show CDR1 as SGHTA and CDR2 as FQGNSA. The CDR3 bases are TGTGCCAGCAGCCCCCGGGAGCGGGGGAATGAAAAACTGTTTTTT. It codes for CASSPRERGNEKLFF.

The chain couples TRBV7-8 to TRBJ1-2; D unresolved. This CDR3 has 13 residues. Germline CDR1 reads SGHVS; CDR2 reads FQNEAQ. Trimming took 4 bases from V and 8 from J, leaving 14 bases between them. The CDR3 region is CASSSPGGYGYTF. CDR3 nucleotides: TGTGCCAGCAGCTCGCCGGGTGGGTACGGCTACACCTTC.

The chain couples TRBV3-1 (or the pseudogene TRBV3-2) to TRBJ2-5, with TRBD1 as a possible D gene (6 bases). The CDR3 consists of 15 residues. Germline-derived CDR1 and CDR2 are LGHDT and YNNKEL (reference sequence). V was shortened by 7 bases and J by 5 bases, with 20 bases between the two germline ends. This CDR3 is CASTYTGQGKETQYF. The CDR3, as DNA: TGTGCCAGCACCTATACAGGGCAGGGAAAGGAGACCCAGTACTTC.

The chain links TRBV7-2 to TRBJ2-1, with 9 bases that match TRBD2. Germline CDR1 SGHTA, CDR2 FQGNSA. V lost 4 bases, J lost 8 bases, and 9 bases stayed unmatched. The CDR3 extends over 15 amino acids. This CDR3 reads CASSSLAGSDDEQFF. In nucleotides, the CDR3 is TGTGCCAGCAGCTCTCTAGCGGGATCAGACGATGAGCAGTTCTTC.

V and J are TRBV19 and TRBJ1-4; 7 bases match TRBD1. CDR3 size: 14 residues. Germline CDR1 reads LNHDA; CDR2 reads SQIVND (reference sequence). Germline trimming cut 4 bases from V and 4 bases from J; bases unmatched to any gene: 3. CDR3 in DNA: TGTGCCAGTAGTACCCGGGACAGTAATGAAAAACTGTTTTTT. Its translation: CASSTRDSNEKLFF.

The CDR3 reads CASSQDRAGQGNTIYF. DNA for the CDR3: TGTGCCAGCAGCCAAGATAGGGCAGGGCAGGGAAACACCATATATTTT. This rearrangement joins TRBV4-2 to TRBJ1-3; tentatively, D is TRBD1 (5 bases). The CDR3 loop spans 16 amino acids. Germline CDR1 is LGHNA and CDR2 is YNFKEQ. Trimming cost V 0 bases and J 4 bases, with 13 bases left between them.

The V call is TRBV5-6, the J call TRBJ2-7; TRBD2 is a possible D gene (5 bases). Per germline, CDR1 SGHDT and CDR2 YYEEEE. This CDR3 comprises 14 residues. Trimming removed 2 bases at V and 6 bases at J, with 15 bases between. The CDR3 region has the DNA TGTGCCAGCAGCTTAAACGGGGAGTTCGGCGAGCAGTACTTC. Translated: CASSLNGEFGEQYF.

This sequence joins TRBV19 and TRBJ2-3; D is ambiguous. This CDR3 comprises 16 residues. V dropped 5 bases and J dropped 3 bases, with 18 bases sitting between them. Germline V gene data show CDR1 as LNHDA and CDR2 as SQIVND (reference sequence). The CDR3 DNA sequence: TGTGCCAGTAGTCGAATCCGCCCTACAGAGACAGATACGCAGTATTTT. Translation: CASSRIRPTETDTQYF.

This chain uses TRBV3-1 (or the pseudogene TRBV3-2) with TRBJ2-3, with a possible D match to TRBD2 (6 bases). Germline-derived CDR1 and CDR2 are LGHDT and YNNKEL (reference sequence). V lost 5 bases and J lost 2, with 11 bases in between. This CDR3 spans 14 amino acids. This CDR3 is CASSSGLSTDTQYF. CDR3 DNA sequence: TGTGCCAGCAGCTCGGGACTCTCCACAGATACGCAGTATTTT.

About this clone itself: Germline and junction disagree at one end, which may indicate a read error. This chain joins TRBV6-5 and TRBJ1-5; a possible D gene is TRBD1 (6 bases). Per germline, CDR1 MNHEY and CDR2 SVGAGI. The CDR3 runs 13 residues. CDR3 nucleotide sequence: TGTGCCAGCAGTTCGGACAGAACTGGGCCCCGGCATTTT. Its translation: CASSSDRTGPRHF.

V is TRBV20-1 and J is TRBJ2-7; 14 bases map to TRBD2. V was pared by 3 bases and J by 5 bases, with 9 bases of the junction left unmatched. Germline CDR1 is DFQATT and CDR2 is SNEGSKA (reference sequence). This CDR3 region has 16 residues. This chain's CDR3 is CSASWGLAGEWDEQYF. DNA for the CDR3: TGCAGTGCTAGTTGGGGACTAGCGGGAGAGTGGGACGAGCAGTACTTC.

The gene calls are TRBV13 and TRBJ1-1, with TRBD1 identical over 7 bases. V dropped 5 bases and J dropped 0; count of bases not matched to a gene: 6. Per germline, CDR1 PRHDT and CDR2 FYEKMQ (reference sequence). This CDR3 is built from 15 residues. CDR3: CASSQYRGLNTEAFF. CDR3 DNA: TGTGCCAGCAGCCAATACAGGGGCCTGAACACTGAAGCTTTCTTT.